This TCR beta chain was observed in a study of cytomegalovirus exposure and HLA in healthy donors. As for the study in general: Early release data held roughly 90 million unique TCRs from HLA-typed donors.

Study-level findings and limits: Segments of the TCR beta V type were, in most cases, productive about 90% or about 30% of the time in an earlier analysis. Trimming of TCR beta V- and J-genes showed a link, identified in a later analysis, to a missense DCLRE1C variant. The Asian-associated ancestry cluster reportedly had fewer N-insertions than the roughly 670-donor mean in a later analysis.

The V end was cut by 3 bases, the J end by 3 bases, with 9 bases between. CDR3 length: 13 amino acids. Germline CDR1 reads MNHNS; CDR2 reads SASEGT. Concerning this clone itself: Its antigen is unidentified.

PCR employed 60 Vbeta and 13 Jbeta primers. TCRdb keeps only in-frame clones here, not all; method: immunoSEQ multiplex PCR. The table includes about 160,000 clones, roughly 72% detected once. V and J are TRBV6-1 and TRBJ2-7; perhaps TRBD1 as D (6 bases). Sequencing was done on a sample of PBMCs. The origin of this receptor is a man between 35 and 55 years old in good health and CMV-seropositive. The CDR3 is CASSDRGFYEQYF. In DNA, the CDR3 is TGTGCCAGCAGTGACAGGGGTTTCTACGAGCAGTACTTC.